This T cell receptor (beta chain) appears in the sequencing data of a study of blood T cell repertoires in COVID-19. Study-level information: Whether acute or convalescent, the COVID-19 samples came from the United States, Italy and Spain. PBMCs, B-cell-depleted T cells, or T cells were the source of the cDNA or gDNA that made up the material.

The CDR3 is 17 residues long. Trimming stripped 1 base from V and 1 base from J, with 14 bases between. CDR1 is SGHVS, CDR2 FQNEAQ, per germline. Original processing methods: Reference gene primer amplification gave nucleated cell count estimates. Sequencing used immunoSEQ multiplex PCR; TCRdb keeps in-frame clones, though not all of them. That table is the source of V, J and clone size, and D and trimming were worked out from the DNA. This sample has around 98,000 clones; around 80% occur once, and the top ten carry around a quarter. The chain has TRBV7-8 and TRBJ2-1; D ambiguous. The sequenced sample was peripheral blood. The receptor was isolated from a man aged 70 or older with acute or convalescent COVID-19. The CDR3 protein is CASSLDWAHGSYNEQFF. For the CDR3, the DNA is TGTGCCAGCAGCTTAGATTGGGCCCACGGATCCTACAATGAGCAGTTCTTC.